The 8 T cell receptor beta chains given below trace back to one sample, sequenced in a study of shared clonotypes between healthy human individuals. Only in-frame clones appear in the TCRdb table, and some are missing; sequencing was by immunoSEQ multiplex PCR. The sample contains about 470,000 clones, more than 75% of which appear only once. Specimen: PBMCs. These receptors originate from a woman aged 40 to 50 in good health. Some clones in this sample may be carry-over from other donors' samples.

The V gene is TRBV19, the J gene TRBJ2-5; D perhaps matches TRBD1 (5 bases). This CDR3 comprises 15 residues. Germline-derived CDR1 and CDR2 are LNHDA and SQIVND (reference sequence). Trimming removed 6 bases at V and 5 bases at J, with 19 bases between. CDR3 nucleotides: TGTGCCAGTAGCACCCGCCAGGGTTCGTTGGAGACCCAGTACTTC. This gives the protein CASSTRQGSLETQYF.

The CDR3 region has the DNA TGTGCCAGCAGTTTATCGGGGAGGAACTATGGCTACACCTTC. Translation: CASSLSGRNYGYTF. The chain is built from TRBV28 and TRBJ1-2; D is undetermined. The CDR3 is 14 residues long. V shed 1 base and J shed 2 bases, with 8 bases lying between them. Germline lookup yields CDR1 MDHEN and CDR2 SYDVKM.

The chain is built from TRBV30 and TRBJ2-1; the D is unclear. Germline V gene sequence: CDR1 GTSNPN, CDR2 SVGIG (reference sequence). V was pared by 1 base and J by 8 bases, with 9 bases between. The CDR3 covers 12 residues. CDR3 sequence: CAWSGVTHEQFF. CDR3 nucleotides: TGTGCCTGGAGTGGGGTTACCCATGAGCAGTTCTTC.

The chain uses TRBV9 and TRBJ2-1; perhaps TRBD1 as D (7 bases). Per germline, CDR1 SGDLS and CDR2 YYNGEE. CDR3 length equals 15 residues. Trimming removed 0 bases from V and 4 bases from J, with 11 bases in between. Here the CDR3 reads CASSVGGDRYNEQFF. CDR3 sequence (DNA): TGTGCCAGCAGCGTAGGGGGGGACAGATACAATGAGCAGTTCTTC.

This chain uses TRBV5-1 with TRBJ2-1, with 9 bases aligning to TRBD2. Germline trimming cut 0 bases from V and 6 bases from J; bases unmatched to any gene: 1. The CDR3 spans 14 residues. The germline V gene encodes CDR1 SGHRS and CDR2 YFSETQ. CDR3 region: CASSLGGRANEQFF. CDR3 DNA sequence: TGCGCCAGCAGCTTGGGCGGGAGGGCCAATGAGCAGTTCTTC. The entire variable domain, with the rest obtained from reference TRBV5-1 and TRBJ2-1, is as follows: KAGVTQTPRYLIKTRGQQVTLSCSPISGHRSVSWYQQTPGQGLQFLFEYFSETQRNKGNFPGRFSGRQFSNSRSEMNVSTLELGDSALYLCASSLGGRANEQFFGPGTRLTVL.

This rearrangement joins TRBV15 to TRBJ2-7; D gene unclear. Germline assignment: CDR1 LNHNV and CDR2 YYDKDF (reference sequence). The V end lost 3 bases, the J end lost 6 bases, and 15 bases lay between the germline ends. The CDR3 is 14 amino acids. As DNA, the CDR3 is TGTGCCACCAGCAGCCGATGGGAACTCCCCGAGCAGTACTTC. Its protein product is CATSSRWELPEQYF.

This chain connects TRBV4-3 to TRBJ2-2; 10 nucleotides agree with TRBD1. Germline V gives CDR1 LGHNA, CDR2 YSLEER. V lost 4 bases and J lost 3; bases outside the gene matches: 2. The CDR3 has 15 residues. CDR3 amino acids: CASSPTGGDTGELFF. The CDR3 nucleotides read TGCGCCAGCAGCCCGACAGGGGGCGACACCGGGGAGCTGTTTTTT.

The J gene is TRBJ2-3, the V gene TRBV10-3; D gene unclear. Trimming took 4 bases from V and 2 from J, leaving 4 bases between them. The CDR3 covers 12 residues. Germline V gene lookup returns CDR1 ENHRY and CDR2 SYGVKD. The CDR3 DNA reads TGTGCCATCAGTGGTACCACAGATACGCAGTATTTT. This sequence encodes CAISGTTDTQYF.